This is a list of T cell receptor beta chains from one sample in a study of T-cell reconstitution after alpha-beta-depleted transplantation in children. TCRdb processed the PCR reads anew with MiXCR; each CDR3 protein has one entry. The repertoire holds approximately 200,000 distinct CDR3 sequences, with about 14% as singletons. The specimen was PBMCs from the stem cell graft donor, collected from the stem cell graft. The receptors come from a human donor who donated a stem cell graft to a child with acute lymphoblastic leukemia. The CDR3 runs from the conserved cysteine through the conserved F or W. Size is stated for part of the rows, as once, few or many counts, or as a class when the clone is expanded.

j_call: TRBJ1-4
clone_size: many
v_call: TRBV30
cdr3_aa: CAWAGTNEKLFF

j_call: TRBJ1-5
clone_size: many
v_call: TRBV24-1
cdr3_aa: CATSVGRNQPQHF

j_call: TRBJ1-1
clone_size: few
v_call: TRBV29-1
cdr3_aa: CSVEDRIDTEAFF

j_call: TRBJ2-1
clone_size: many
v_call: TRBV3-1
cdr3_aa: CASSLRRTSLGGEQFF

j_call: TRBJ1-1
clone_size: many
v_call: TRBV27
cdr3_aa: CASRGAGSGPEAFF

j_call: TRBJ2-7
clone_size: few
v_call: TRBV10-3
cdr3_aa: CAISESRVANEQYF

j_call: TRBJ2-7
clone_size: many
v_call: TRBV5-1
cdr3_aa: CASSLVKDSEQYF

j_call: TRBJ2-1
clone_size: -
v_call: TRBV10-2
cdr3_aa: CASRDILYNEQFF

j_call: TRBJ1-5
clone_size: many
v_call: TRBV28
cdr3_aa: CASSFWVGSNQPQHF

j_call: TRBJ1-4
clone_size: many
v_call: TRBV12-3/TRBV12-4
cdr3_aa: CASSPSYTNEKLFF

j_call: TRBJ2-7
clone_size: many
v_call: TRBV21-1
cdr3_aa: CASSTRQAYEQYF

j_call: TRBJ2-7
clone_size: many
v_call: TRBV6-1
cdr3_aa: CASSKPTRGWYEQYF

j_call: TRBJ1-6
clone_size: many
v_call: TRBV6-2/TRBV6-3
cdr3_aa: CASRRQGGNSPLHF

j_call: TRBJ1-4
clone_size: many
v_call: TRBV11-2
cdr3_aa: CASSLGLDPRGEKLFF

j_call: TRBJ2-3
clone_size: many
v_call: TRBV25-1
cdr3_aa: CASSERTGSTDTQYF

j_call: TRBJ1-1
clone_size: many
v_call: TRBV12-3/TRBV12-4
cdr3_aa: CASSYRVKAFF

j_call: TRBJ2-7
clone_size: many
v_call: TRBV5-6
cdr3_aa: CASSSYGARDRVSYEQYF

j_call: TRBJ2-3
clone_size: many
v_call: TRBV5-1
cdr3_aa: CASSIAGGLSKTQYF

j_call: TRBJ2-7
clone_size: many
v_call: TRBV25-1
cdr3_aa: CASSSPRGQSGYEQYF

j_call: TRBJ1-1
clone_size: -
v_call: TRBV7-9
cdr3_aa: CASSPTGARTEAFF